The 5 T cell receptor beta chains in this list originate from one sample, sequenced in a study of identical twins. TCRdb called the 5' RACE reads again in MiXCR, with one record for every CDR3 protein. In the table there are about 550,000 distinct CDR3 sequences, about a fifth of which are singletons. The sample was also reused in another study, on yellow fever vaccine responses in identical twins.

The sequenced sample consisted of CD4+ T cells sorted from blood. Every receptor here comes from a woman aged 18-30 years in good health.

The gene calls are TRBV28 and TRBJ2-2, with D tentatively TRBD1 or TRBD2 (5 bases each). Trimming shortened V by 1 base and J by 5 bases, and 14 bases separated the two germline ends. Germline-derived CDR1 and CDR2 are MDHEN and SYDVKM. The CDR3 extends over 16 amino acids. This CDR3 reads CASSLSVPGRTGELFF. The CDR3, as DNA: TGTGCCAGCAGTTTATCCGTCCCAGGGAGAACCGGGGAGCTGTTTTTT.

This clonotype was seen only a few times. The chain employs TRBV4-1 and TRBJ1-1; no reliable D call. Germline V gene sequence: CDR1 MGHRA, CDR2 YSYEKL. Trimming removed 4 bases at V and 0 bases at J, with 12 bases between. CDR3 length: 15 amino acids. CDR3 sequence reads: CASSPRGVMNTEAFF. CDR3 in DNA: TGCGCCAGCAGCCCGCGCGGGGTCATGAACACTGAAGCTTTCTTT.

This clonotype was observed a handful of times. This chain joins TRBV20-1 and TRBJ1-5, with D maybe TRBD1 (6 bases). Trimming removed 2 bases at V and 0 bases at J, with 23 bases between. CDR1 and CDR2 from the germline V gene are DFQATT and SNEGSKA (reference sequence). This CDR3 spans 19 amino acids. The CDR3: CSARSVGGGTPYSNQPQHF. The CDR3 nucleotides read TGCAGTGCTAGATCGGTCGGAGGGGGAACCCCGTATAGCAATCAGCCCCAGCATTTT.

This clonotype came up a few times. The rearrangement links TRBV11-2 to TRBJ2-3; weak D call: TRBD2 (6 bases). V was trimmed by 5 bases and J by 0 bases, leaving 15 bases between them. This CDR3 is built from 16 residues. Germline loops: CDR1 SGHAT, CDR2 FQNNGV. CDR3 in amino acids: CASSPGSGLSTDTQYF. The CDR3 coding sequence is TGTGCCAGCAGCCCGGGATCGGGACTTAGCACAGATACGCAGTATTTT.

V usage is TRBV29-1 and J usage is TRBJ2-5, with TRBD2 as a possible D gene (5 bases). Deletions cut 1 base from V and 7 bases from J, with 19 bases between. CDR3 length equals 15 residues. Germline V CDR1 and CDR2: SQVTM, ANQGSEA. CDR3 protein: CSVEGYRGSGVTQYF. The CDR3 nucleotides are TGCAGCGTTGAAGGTTATAGAGGGAGTGGTGTGACCCAGTACTTC.